A single sample is the source of the 31 T cell receptor beta chains below, sequenced in a study of shared clonotypes between healthy human individuals. Only in-frame clones appear in the TCRdb table, and some are missing; sequencing was by immunoSEQ multiplex PCR. The table records some 470,000 clones, less than 80% of them present only once. The specimen was PBMCs. These TCRs come from a woman aged 40 to 50 in good health. Some clones in this sample may be carry-over from other donors' samples.

The rearrangement uses TRBV19 and TRBJ2-7; 9 nucleotides align to TRBD1. V shed 5 bases, J shed 2 bases, and the junction held 4 bases outside the gene matches. CDR1 LNHDA and CDR2 SQIVND come from the germline V gene (reference sequence). CDR3 length: 14 amino acids. The CDR3 bases are TGTGCCAGTAGTGGTGGACAGGGGACCTACGAGCAGTACTTC. It translates to CASSGGQGTYEQYF.

The chain links TRBV10-3 to TRBJ2-7, with 8 nucleotides matching TRBD2. V was pared by 4 bases and J by 2 bases, with 10 bases of the junction left unmatched. Germline values: CDR1 ENHRY, CDR2 SYGVKD. The length of the CDR3 is 16 residues. In DNA form, the CDR3 reads TGTGCCATCAGTGCCTCGACTCTAGCGGGTACCTACGAGCAGTACTTC. Amino acid sequence: CAISASTLAGTYEQYF.

This rearrangement joins TRBV6-5 to TRBJ1-1, with D possibly being TRBD1 (5 bases). From germline, CDR1 is MNHEY and CDR2 SVGAGI. The CDR3 has 15 amino acids. Trimming took 8 bases from V and 4 from J, leaving 20 bases between them. This chain's CDR3 is CASFLPGGSGTEAFF. In DNA, the CDR3 is TGTGCCAGCTTCCTCCCGGGGGGTAGCGGCACTGAAGCTTTCTTT.

This clone appeared once. The rearrangement links TRBV29-1 to TRBJ2-5; D is undetermined. Germline-derived CDR1 and CDR2 are SQVTM and ANQGSEA. V lost 4 bases to trimming and J lost 1 base, with 10 bases between them. This CDR3 has 13 residues. The CDR3 protein is CSVALDPQETQYF. As DNA, the CDR3 is TGCAGCGTTGCCTTAGATCCCCAAGAGACCCAGTACTTC.

This chain joins TRBV28 and TRBJ2-4; D tentatively reads TRBD1 or TRBD2 (5 bases each). The ends were cut back, 5 bases at V and 6 bases at J, with 11 bases in the middle. The CDR3 extends over 13 amino acids. Germline CDR1 MDHEN, CDR2 SYDVKM. The CDR3 DNA sequence: TGTGCCAGCAGTGGGACCGCCCCAAACATTCAGTACTTC. It translates to CASSGTAPNIQYF.

The chain employs TRBV6-6 and TRBJ1-5; D is possibly TRBD1 (6 bases). Germline V gene sequence: CDR1 MNHNY, CDR2 SVGAGI (reference sequence). The CDR3 is 13 amino acids. V dropped 3 bases and J dropped 7 bases, with 10 bases sitting between them. The CDR3 nucleotides are TGTGCCAGCAGTTATCAACAGGGCCAGCCCCAGCATTTT. Its translation is CASSYQQGQPQHF.

The V call is TRBV4-3, the J call TRBJ2-1; D may be TRBD2 (6 bases). V shed 1 base and J shed 9 bases, with 13 bases lying between them. Germline V gives CDR1 LGHNA, CDR2 YSLEER. This CDR3 is built from 14 residues. The CDR3 sequence is CASSQGILEGEQFF. The CDR3 nucleotides read TGCGCCAGCAGCCAAGGTATTCTGGAGGGTGAGCAGTTCTTC.

The chain has TRBV19 and TRBJ2-1, with 8 bases that match TRBD2. The J segment lost 0 bases and the V segment lost 1 base, leaving 2 bases of the junction unmatched. This CDR3 has 16 amino acids. Germline-derived CDR1 and CDR2 are LNHDA and SQIVND (reference sequence). CDR3 protein: CASSIGLAGSYNEQFF. CDR3 nucleotides: TGTGCCAGTAGTATAGGGCTAGCGGGCTCCTACAATGAGCAGTTCTTC. The whole variable domain, remainder taken from reference TRBV19 and TRBJ2-1, is DGGITQSPKYLFRKEGQNVTLSCEQNLNHDAMYWYRQDPGQGLRLIYYSQIVNDFQKGDIAEGYSVSREKKESFPLTVTSAQKNPTAFYLCASSIGLAGSYNEQFFGPGTRLTVL.

This clone was counted ten times or more. This chain uses TRBV30 with TRBJ1-2; D is possibly TRBD1 (5 bases). Germline CDR1 reads GTSNPN; CDR2 reads SVGIG (reference sequence). This CDR3 region has 15 residues. With 0 bases removed from V and 6 bases from J, the gap between germline ends came to 17 bases. CDR3 loop: CAWSVPSRDVNGYTF. In DNA, the CDR3 is TGTGCCTGGAGTGTACCGAGCAGGGACGTTAATGGCTACACCTTC.

V usage is TRBV9 and J usage is TRBJ1-4; 9 bases are a match to TRBD1. Germline V gene data show CDR1 as SGDLS and CDR2 as YYNGEE. The CDR3 covers 16 residues. The junction had 8 bases not matched to a gene; V was cut back by 0 bases and J by 8 bases. The CDR3 protein is CASSVALQGAEEKLFF. CDR3 sequence (DNA): TGTGCCAGCAGCGTAGCCCTACAGGGGGCAGAGGAAAAACTGTTTTTT.

V is TRBV10-2 and J is TRBJ1-2; the match to TRBD1 covers 11 bases. Germline trimming cut 4 bases from V and 5 bases from J; bases unmatched to any gene: 9. This CDR3 region has 16 residues. The germline V gene has CDR1 WSHSY and CDR2 SAAADI. The CDR3 loop is CASSGPPGQGVYGYTF. The CDR3 DNA sequence: TGCGCCAGCAGTGGCCCACCGGGACAGGGGGTTTATGGCTACACCTTC.

As for this clone: Other DNA sequences in this specimen translate into the identical CDR3. V usage is TRBV30 and J usage is TRBJ2-3, with TRBD1 matching 7 bases. The CDR3 has 14 residues. The germline V gene encodes CDR1 GTSNPN and CDR2 SVGIG (reference sequence). Trimming cost V 0 bases and J 1 base; bases outside gene matches: 1. CDR3 DNA sequence: TGTGCCTGGAGTGTGGGACAGCGCACAGATACGCAGTATTTT. This sequence encodes CAWSVGQRTDTQYF.

This clone was found a few times. The V gene is TRBV7-3, the J gene TRBJ2-1; D is perhaps TRBD2 (5 bases). The CDR3 loop spans 15 amino acids. Germline CDR1 reads SGHTA; CDR2 reads FQGTGA. V lost 5 bases, J lost 6 bases, and 17 bases lay in between. The CDR3 DNA reads TGTGCCAGCAGCCCGCAGGCGGGCAAGCTCAATGAGCAGTTCTTC. Translated: CASSPQAGKLNEQFF.

The V gene is TRBV7-3, the J gene TRBJ2-3; D possibly corresponds to TRBD1 (5 bases). The CDR3 length is 14 residues. Germline CDR1 SGHTA, CDR2 FQGTGA. The germline V and J ends were trimmed by 3 bases and 0 bases, with 7 bases remaining between them. CDR3 coding DNA: TGTGCCAGCAGCTTTACAGGAAGCACAGATACGCAGTATTTT. The encoded protein is CASSFTGSTDTQYF.

The rearrangement joins TRBV2 to TRBJ2-3, with no clear D. Germline V CDR1 and CDR2: SNHLY, FYNNEI. This CDR3 comprises 14 residues. Trimming took 6 bases from V and 0 from J, leaving 10 bases between them. CDR3 coding DNA: TGTGCCAGCAGGATCGGACGGAGCACAGATACGCAGTATTTT. It codes for CASRIGRSTDTQYF. The variable domain in full, completed from reference TRBV2 and TRBJ2-3, reads EPEVTQTPSHQVTQMGQEVILRCVPISNHLYFYWYRQILGQKVEFLVSFYNNEISEKSEIFDDQFSVERPDGSNFTLKIRSTKLEDSAMYFCASRIGRSTDTQYFGPGTRLTVL.

This clone was picked up a small number of times. The chain has TRBV9 and TRBJ1-1, with TRBD1 identical over 8 bases. Losses at the gene ends were 0 bases for V and 1 base for J; bases not matched to a gene: 5. CDR3 length: 16 residues. Germline lookup yields CDR1 SGDLS and CDR2 YYNGEE. CDR3 in amino acids: CASSVDAQGANTEAFF. CDR3 DNA: TGTGCCAGCAGCGTAGATGCGCAGGGGGCGAACACTGAAGCTTTCTTT.

The rearrangement uses TRBV11-1 and TRBJ2-7, with 9 bases aligning to TRBD2. Germline lookup yields CDR1 SGHAT and CDR2 FQDESV (reference sequence). V trimming: 1 base; J trimming: 1 base; junction bases outside the gene matches: 14. The CDR3 spans 19 residues. The CDR3 here is CASSLEGLAGLHSSYEQYF. Written as DNA, the CDR3 is TGTGCCAGCAGCTTAGAAGGGCTAGCGGGACTCCATTCTTCCTACGAGCAGTACTTC.

To note about this clone: A far larger clone is just one base off, so this is likely a read error. Different DNA sequences within this sample yield the same CDR3. The chain is built from TRBV5-1 and TRBJ2-7; possibly TRBD2 for D (5 bases). The CDR3 is 14 residues long. From germline, CDR1 is SGHRS and CDR2 YFSETQ. CDR3 sequence: CASRRSGSTDEQYF. The CDR3 DNA sequence: TGCGCCAGCAGACGGTCGGGAAGTACCGACGAACAGTACTTC.

DNA for the CDR3: TGTGCCAGCAGTAGGGGAGGAGATAACTACGAGCAGTACTTC. It translates to CASSRGGDNYEQYF. This chain links TRBV28 with TRBJ2-7; the D gene is possibly TRBD2 (6 bases). The CDR3 has 14 residues. Trimming cost V 5 bases and J 3 bases, with 14 bases left between them. Germline-derived CDR1 and CDR2 are MDHEN and SYDVKM.

This clone was found a few times. The chain has TRBV28 and TRBJ1-5; D is perhaps TRBD1 (6 bases). The germline V gene encodes CDR1 MDHEN and CDR2 SYDVKM. The CDR3 contains 15 residues. Trimming took off 6 bases at V and 2 bases at J, with 14 bases between the two ends. The CDR3 DNA is TGTGCCAGCAGCCTTTCACAGGGTGGCAATCAGCCCCAGCATTTT. Its protein is CASSLSQGGNQPQHF.

The gene calls are TRBV28 and TRBJ1-4, with TRBD1 identical over 7 bases. V gave up 3 bases and J gave up 6 bases; unmatched junction bases: 4. CDR3 size: 14 residues. Germline values: CDR1 MDHEN, CDR2 SYDVKM. CDR3 bases: TGTGCCAGCAGTTTGGGACAGTGGTATGAAAAACTGTTTTTT. This codes for CASSLGQWYEKLFF. Full variable domain (remainder filled in from reference TRBV28 and TRBJ1-4): DVKVTQSSRYLVKRTGEKVFLECVQDMDHENMFWYRQDPGLGLRLIYFSYDVKMKEKGDIPEGYSVSREKKERFSLILESASTNQTSMYLCASSLGQWYEKLFFGSGTQLSVL.

This clone showed up just once. This likely reflects a read error, since a far larger clone is one base away. This rearrangement joins TRBV4-3 to TRBJ1-4, with TRBD1 as a possible D gene (5 bases). This CDR3 has 14 residues. Germline loops: CDR1 LGHNA, CDR2 YSLEER. CDR3 loop: CASSHDSSNEKLSF. The CDR3, as DNA: TGCGCCAGCAGCCACGACAGTTCTAATGAAAAACTGTCTTTT.

The rearrangement joins TRBV5-4 to TRBJ2-7; TRBD1 is a possible D gene (6 bases). Germline loops: CDR1 SGHNT, CDR2 YYREEE (reference sequence). Trimming left V 2 bases short and J 2 bases short, with 14 bases between. The CDR3 extends over 15 amino acids. The chain's CDR3 is CASSFGTPSTYEQYF. In DNA, the CDR3 is TGTGCCAGCAGCTTTGGGACACCGAGTACCTACGAGCAGTACTTC.

This clone turned up a few times. This chain uses TRBV13 with TRBJ2-7; 11 bases are shared with TRBD2. The V gene's germline CDR1 is PRHDT and CDR2 FYEKMQ (reference sequence). V dropped 0 bases and J dropped 5; count of bases not matched to a gene: 6. This CDR3 is 16 amino acids long. The DNA of the CDR3 is TGTGCCAGCAGCTTAGGTGTTACTAGCGGGAGACACGAGCAGTACTTC. This codes for CASSLGVTSGRHEQYF.

This clone was observed once. A far larger clone is just one base off, so this is likely a read error. Other nucleotide sequences in the sample specify the same CDR3. The chain is built from TRBV4-2 and TRBJ2-3, with a possible D match to TRBD2 (6 bases). V dropped 4 bases and J dropped 4 bases, with 15 bases sitting between them. CDR3 size: 15 residues. The germline V gene has CDR1 LGHNA and CDR2 YNFKEQ. The CDR3 DNA is TGTGCCAGCAGCCCCGGACTAACAGATGCAGATACGCAGTATTTT. This codes for CASSPGLTDADTQYF.

The chain is built from TRBV4-1 and TRBJ2-3; TRBD2 matches at 14 bases. The CDR3 is made up of 18 amino acids. Germline V gene lookup returns CDR1 MGHRA and CDR2 YSYEKL. V lost 4 bases to trimming and J lost 0 bases; unmatched junction nucleotides: 6. The CDR3 loop reads CASSPYRTSGRSTDTQYF. Written as DNA, the CDR3 is TGCGCCAGCAGCCCGTACAGGACTAGCGGGAGGAGCACAGATACGCAGTATTTT.

The chain joins TRBV5-6 to TRBJ2-1; unclear D gene. V lost 0 bases to trimming and J lost 6 bases, with 16 bases between them. Germline V gene data show CDR1 as SGHDT and CDR2 as YYEEEE. The CDR3 consists of 16 residues. The CDR3 DNA sequence: TGTGCCAGCAGCTTGGAGGCGGAGTGGTACTCCAATGAGCAGTTCTTC. Protein: CASSLEAEWYSNEQFF.

As concerns this clone: A far larger clone is off by one base, so a read error is likely. The CDR3 sequence: CASSLEPGEQPQHF. The CDR3 coding sequence is TGTGCCAGCAGCTTGGAGCCGGGAGAACAGCCCCAGCATTTT. The chain combines TRBV5-6 with TRBJ1-5; D ambiguous. This CDR3 is built from 14 residues. The V gene lost 0 bases and the J gene lost 7 bases, with 11 bases spanning the gap. Germline V gene lookup returns CDR1 SGHDT and CDR2 YYEEEE.

About this clone itself: Within the sample, other DNA sequences also encode this same CDR3. The chain carries TRBV19 and TRBJ2-6, with TRBD1 matching 9 bases. CDR1 and CDR2 (germline): LNHDA, SQIVND (reference sequence). With 4 bases clipped from V and 2 bases from J, the junction kept 0 bases outside the gene matches. The CDR3 extends over 15 amino acids. DNA of the CDR3: TGTGCCAGTAGTAACAGGGGGCCTGGGGCCAACGTCCTGACTTTC. Its protein product is CASSNRGPGANVLTF.

The rearrangement uses TRBV6-4 and TRBJ2-7; 7 positions agree with TRBD2. Germline V lookup: CDR1 MRHNA, CDR2 SNTAGT. The CDR3 consists of 13 residues. J lost 4 bases, V lost 10 bases, and 10 bases had no gene match. CDR3 DNA: TGTGCCACCACCCCGCGGGAGACGTACGAGCAGTACTTC. Protein sequence: CATTPRETYEQYF.

This clone occurred once. The genes are TRBV5-1 and TRBJ2-2, with 7 bases identical to TRBD2. This CDR3 has 14 residues. In germline, CDR1 is SGHRS, CDR2 YFSETQ. The V and J ends lost 5 bases and 6 bases, in that order; junction bases with no gene match: 7. CDR3 nucleotide sequence: TGCGCCAGCAGGCCGGGAGGAGTCCCCGGGGAGCTGTTTTTT. It encodes CASRPGGVPGELFF. Looking up the rest from reference TRBV5-1 and TRBJ2-2 gives the full variable domain: KAGVTQTPRYLIKTRGQQVTLSCSPISGHRSVSWYQQTPGQGLQFLFEYFSETQRNKGNFPGRFSGRQFSNSRSEMNVSTLELGDSALYLCASRPGGVPGELFFGEGSRLTVL.